What follows are 12 T cell receptor beta chains derived from one specimen sequenced in a study of blood T cell repertoires in COVID-19. The repertoire was sequenced with immunoSEQ multiplex PCR; TCRdb's copy has only in-frame clones and lacks some. This sample has 250,000 to 300,000 clones, with around 90% found just once. Sample: PBMCs or T cells enriched from blood (not recorded which). The receptors were sampled from a woman in her twenties or thirties who had recovered from COVID-19.

The V and J genes are TRBV20-1 and TRBJ2-1; maybe TRBD2 (6 bases). V lost 4 bases and J 10 bases, leaving 11 bases between the germline ends. Germline CDR1 reads DFQATT; CDR2 reads SNEGSKA (reference sequence). This CDR3 has 11 amino acids. CDR3 loop: CSATGGPEQFF. DNA for the CDR3: TGCAGTGCTACAGGAGGGCCCGAGCAGTTCTTC.

This clone was counted a few times. CDR3 coding DNA: TGTGCCAGCAGTTTATCGATAGGGACACTTTACGAGCAGTACTTC. It specifies CASSLSIGTLYEQYF. The chain combines TRBV27 with TRBJ2-7; tentative D call: TRBD1 (6 bases). The CDR3 is 15 residues long. The germline V gene has CDR1 MNHEY and CDR2 SMNVEV (reference sequence). Trimming removed 0 bases at V and 4 bases at J, with 13 bases between.

This sequence joins TRBV3-1 (or the pseudogene TRBV3-2) and TRBJ2-6; 7 bases are a match to TRBD1. The CDR3 length is 18 residues. CDR1 is LGHDT and CDR2 is YNNKEL in the germline V gene (reference sequence). V gave up 2 bases and J gave up 4 bases; unmatched junction bases: 11. CDR3 DNA sequence: TGTGCCAGCAGCCAAAGGTTAACAGGGGTTCAGGGGGCCAACGTCCTGACTTTC. Translated, it gives CASSQRLTGVQGANVLTF.

This chain uses TRBV11-3 with TRBJ2-2, with TRBD1 matching over 9 bases. J was trimmed by 5 bases and V by 5 bases; bases with no gene match: 9. Germline V gene lookup returns CDR1 SGHNT and CDR2 YENEEA. CDR3 length equals 16 residues. The CDR3: CASSPTQDRGTGELFF. The CDR3 region has the DNA TGTGCCAGCAGCCCAACCCAGGACAGGGGAACCGGGGAGCTGTTTTTT.

This rearrangement joins TRBV7-2 to TRBJ2-3; D is unresolved. The CDR3 runs to 12 residues. With 3 bases removed from V and 2 bases from J, the gap between germline ends came to 3 bases. Per germline, CDR1 SGHTA and CDR2 FQGNSA. Written as DNA, the CDR3 is TGTGCCAGCAGCTTCTCCACAGATACGCAGTATTTT. Translated: CASSFSTDTQYF.

The rearrangement joins TRBV5-4 to TRBJ1-1; D unresolved. This CDR3 is 16 amino acids long. V lost 0 bases to trimming and J lost 2 bases, with 14 bases between them. The germline CDR1 and CDR2 sequences are SGHNT and YYREEE (reference sequence). CDR3 amino acids: CASSLAIGLQNTEAFF. CDR3 coding DNA: TGTGCCAGCAGCTTGGCCATAGGACTTCAAAACACTGAAGCTTTCTTT.

The chain couples TRBV19 to TRBJ1-1, with TRBD1 identical over 8 bases. After removal of 7 bases from V and 6 bases from J, the junction contained 13 bases not matched to a gene. The germline V gene has CDR1 LNHDA and CDR2 SQIVND (reference sequence). The CDR3 contains 15 residues. CDR3 protein: CASTRRDRGRAEAFF. CDR3 nucleotide sequence: TGTGCCAGTACCCGGAGAGACAGGGGTCGTGCTGAAGCTTTCTTT.

The chain is built from TRBV4-2 and TRBJ1-6; D call uncertain. The CDR3 is 14 residues long. The germline V and J ends were trimmed by 1 base and 5 bases, with 6 bases remaining between them. Germline CDR1 and CDR2: LGHNA and YNFKEQ. Here the CDR3 reads CASSQVEDNSPLHF. CDR3 DNA sequence: TGTGCCAGCAGCCAAGTCGAGGATAATTCACCCCTCCACTTT.

The chain uses TRBV6-1 and TRBJ2-1; a weak D match, TRBD1 (5 bases). The V end lost 2 bases, the J end lost 7 bases, and 15 bases lay between the germline ends. The CDR3 is 15 residues long. CDR1 and CDR2 (germline): MNHNS, SASEGT. Here the CDR3 DNA reads TGTGCCAGCAGTGAATTTGTAGGGGTAGGGAATGAGCAGTTCTTC. It yields the protein CASSEFVGVGNEQFF.

This clone was observed a single time. V usage is TRBV5-1 and J usage is TRBJ1-4, with no clear D. This CDR3 has 15 amino acids. V gave up 3 bases and J gave up 5 bases, with 14 bases separating them. CDR1 is SGHRS, CDR2 YFSETQ, per germline. The CDR3 loop reads CASSSRTGENEKLFF. The CDR3 region has the DNA TGCGCCAGCAGCTCCCGGACGGGAGAGAATGAAAAACTGTTTTTT.

To note about this clone: The sample has other DNA sequences that encode this CDR3 too. The chain has TRBV28 and TRBJ1-1; the D is unclear. Germline assignment: CDR1 MDHEN and CDR2 SYDVKM. There are 13 residues in the CDR3. V was cut by 5 bases and J by 1 base, with 8 bases left in between. For the CDR3, the DNA is TGTGCCAGCAGTCGACGGGGGAACACTGAAGCTTTCTTT. It encodes CASSRRGNTEAFF.

The genes are TRBV5-1 and TRBJ1-3; 9 nucleotides agree with TRBD1. From germline, CDR1 is SGHRS and CDR2 YFSETQ. CDR3 length: 17 residues. J was trimmed by 6 bases and V by 0 bases; bases with no gene match: 10. The CDR3 nucleotides are TGCGCCAGCAGCTTGGTCCTATCGACAGGGGGGGAAAACACCATATATTTT. Translated: CASSLVLSTGGENTIYF.